These T cell receptor beta chains were read from a single sample in a study of T cell repertoires in ileal Crohn's disease. Assay used: immunoSEQ multiplex PCR; TCRdb lists only in-frame clones, some missing. Found here are about 8,200 clones, around four fifths of them singletons; the top ten hold approximately 8.4%. The source material was ileal tissue. All receptors derive from an adult with Crohn's disease. Each CDR3 is given without its conserved first and last residue.

V | CDR3
TRBV6-4 | ASSDSAGVDEQF
TRBV19 | ASSPPLSGAGTGELF
TRBV5-8 | ASSPGTGRNQPQH
TRBV5-1 | ASSAAGANTEAF
TRBV5-1 | ASSQRGRETQY
TRBV5-5 | ASSFQGAYEQY
TRBV28 | ASSLGQGISNQPQH
TRBV20-1 | SARAGNGYT
TRBV2 | ASSAEINYGYT
TRBV7-9 | ASSNGQGGNTGELF
TRBV16 | ASSQSRSSYEQY
TRBV28 | ASSSWGQGYNEQF
TRBV27 | ASSLQGGAAYGYT
TRBV28 | ACRGVPTEAF